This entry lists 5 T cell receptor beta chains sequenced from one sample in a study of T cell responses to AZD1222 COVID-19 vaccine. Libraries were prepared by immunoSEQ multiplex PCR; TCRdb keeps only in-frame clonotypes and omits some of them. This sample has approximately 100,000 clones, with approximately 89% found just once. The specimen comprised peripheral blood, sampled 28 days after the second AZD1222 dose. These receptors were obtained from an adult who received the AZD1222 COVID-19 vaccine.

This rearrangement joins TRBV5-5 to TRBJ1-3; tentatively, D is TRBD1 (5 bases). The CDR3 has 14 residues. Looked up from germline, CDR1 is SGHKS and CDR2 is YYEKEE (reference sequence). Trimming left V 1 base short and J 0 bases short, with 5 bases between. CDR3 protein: CASSLQGSGNTIYF. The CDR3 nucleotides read TGTGCCAGCAGCTTGCAGGGCTCTGGAAACACCATATATTTT.

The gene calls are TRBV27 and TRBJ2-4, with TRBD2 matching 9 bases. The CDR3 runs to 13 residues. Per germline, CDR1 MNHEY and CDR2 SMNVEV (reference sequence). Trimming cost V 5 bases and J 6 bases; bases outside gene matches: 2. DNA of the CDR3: TGTGCCAGCAGTGCGGGGGGGGCAAACATTCAGTACTTC. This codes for CASSAGGANIQYF.

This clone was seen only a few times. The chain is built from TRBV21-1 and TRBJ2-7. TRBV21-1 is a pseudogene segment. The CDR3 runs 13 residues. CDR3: CASGGGDSYEQYF. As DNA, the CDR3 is TGTGCCAGCGGGGGCGGGGACTCCTACGAGCAGTACTTC.

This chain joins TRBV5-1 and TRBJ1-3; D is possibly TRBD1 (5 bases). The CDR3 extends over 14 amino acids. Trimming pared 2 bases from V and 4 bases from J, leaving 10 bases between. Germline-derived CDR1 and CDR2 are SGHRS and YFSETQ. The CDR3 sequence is CASSFQGPGNTIYF. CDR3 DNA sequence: TGCGCCAGCAGCTTCCAGGGTCCGGGAAACACCATATATTTT. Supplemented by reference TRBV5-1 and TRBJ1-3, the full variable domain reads KAGVTQTPRYLIKTRGQQVTLSCSPISGHRSVSWYQQTPGQGLQFLFEYFSETQRNKGNFPGRFSGRQFSNSRSEMNVSTLELGDSALYLCASSFQGPGNTIYFGEGSWLTVV.

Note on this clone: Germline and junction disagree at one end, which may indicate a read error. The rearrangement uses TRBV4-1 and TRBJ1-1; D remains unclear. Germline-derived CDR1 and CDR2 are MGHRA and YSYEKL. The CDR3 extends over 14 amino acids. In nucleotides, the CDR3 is TGCGCCAGCAGCCAAGTCGCACAGAACAGTGAAGCTTTCTTT. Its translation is CASSQVAQNSEAFF.